This T cell receptor beta chain appears in the sequencing data of a study of blood T cell repertoires in COVID-19 (dated by TCRdb to between 2020 and 2021). As for the study more broadly: Collaborator samples came from the United States, Italy and Spain and covered acute and convalescent phases of COVID-19. Subjects who had been exposed to COVID-19, were actively infected with it, or had recovered from it provided the deeply sampled blood TCRbeta repertoires that made up the dataset. A de-identified subject ID, COVID-19 status, age in years and sex were almost always included in the sample metadata. The prospective study material was composed of cDNA or gDNA derived from T cells, B-cell-depleted T cells, or PBMCs. The repertoires were released in a freely available public database intended as a resource for research on the immune response to SARS-CoV-2. Where available, HLA class I and class II types were taken from metadata supplied by the sample provider and were not determined by assay-based typing. The samples were drawn from two sources: the first 160 participants of the ongoing ImmuneRACE study, and 1,200 or so subjects contributed by 6 global collaborators. General conclusions and limits of the study: The amount of clinical and demographic metadata varied by source and participant and was provided uncurated.

About this clone itself: The clone's antigen remains unknown. Base qualities are not provided; no much larger clone lies one nucleotide away.

At one collaborating source in Seattle, patients were enrolled during active infection and were followed longitudinally through the course of disease. The collaborating institutions used their own protocols to collect whole blood in K2EDTA tubes. For TCRbeta analysis, collaborator samples were shipped as frozen whole blood, as isolated PBMCs, or as DNA extracted from either sample type. TCRbeta CDR3 regions were amplified from genomic DNA by means of the immunoSEQ Assay, a bias-controlled multiplex PCR. As for the original processing: The number of nucleated cells in each sample was estimated from the amplification of reference gene primers within the assay. To quantify the absolute abundance of each unique TCRbeta CDR3 rearrangement, sequence reads were collapsed and filtered. For each sample, productive Simpson clonality was calculated as the square root of Simpson's diversity index across productive rearrangements. Here the immuneACCESS table is served through TCRdb, limited to in-frame sequences with V and J called. Missing clones are a known gap in these copies; in checked studies unresolved V genes cover under half, and the rest lacks a known reason. V, J and clone size derive from that table, while D and trimming were established from the DNA sequence. This sample has some 230,000 clones in its table, and roughly 86% of those were observed once. Clones ranked in the top ten supply about a tenth of the sample.

CDR1 and CDR2 are read off the germline V gene as SGHDT and YYEEEE. The CDR3 runs 13 residues from the cysteine to the phenylalanine. Solely the CDR3 DNA is kept, with 39 bases framed from the first base. V and J lose 3 bases and 8 bases, and a span of 12 bases separates them. The sequence joins TRBV5-6 to TRBJ1-3, with TRBD1 as a weak D call on 6 bases. Sequencing was carried out using peripheral blood. The TCR sequence derives from a woman aged 50 to 65 with COVID-19, enrolled during active disease. The encoded CDR3 is CASSWARGDTIYF. Read as DNA, the sequence is TGTGCCAGCAGCTGGGCCAGGGGTGACACCATATATTTT.